This paragraph reports one T cell receptor beta chain. No antigen is known for it. Although they were nominally healthy when sampled, donors likely had unrecorded immune exposures. The entry originates in a study of cytomegalovirus exposure and HLA in healthy donors. Study details: A previous analysis identified 95 million to 130 million unique TCR beta sequences derived from about 180 million T cells. Study observations and caveats: Sequencing likely generated an artifact that appeared as a cluster of highly shared sequence variants. Whilst most TCR sequences proved rare, a subset of public TCRs occurred across many donors.

CDR3 length: 14 residues. Trimming cost V 5 bases and J 7 bases; bases outside gene matches: 7. The V gene's germline CDR1 is SEHNR and CDR2 FQNEAQ (reference sequence). The PCR used 60 Vbeta and 13 Jbeta primers. Repertoires were generated with immunoSEQ multiplex PCR, while TCRdb's copy carries only in-frame clones and drops some. Among 100,000 or so clones, around 70% were seen once, and the ten largest hold under 1.5%. The chain links TRBV7-9 to TRBJ1-2; 10 nucleotides agree with TRBD1. Material: PBMCs. The TCR was taken from a man between 40 and 49 years old in good health and CMV-seronegative. This CDR3 is CASSPGQGNGGYTF. In nucleotides, the CDR3 is TGTGCCAGCAGCCCGGGACAGGGGAATGGTGGCTACACCTTC.